This TCR beta chain was documented in a study of OX40 agonist ivuxolimab in advanced cancers. About the study: Dose-escalation subjects each had hepatocellular carcinoma, melanoma, renal cell or head and neck cancer. Participants averaged about 60 years of age (range roughly 23 to 85) and were 75% to 90% male. Three patients had partial responses: one hepatocellular carcinoma, two cutaneous melanoma.

V was shortened by 3 bases and J by 0 bases, with 8 bases between the two germline ends. Germline V CDR1 and CDR2: GTSNPN, SVGIG (reference sequence). The CDR3 has 14 residues. Of note for this clone: No antigen is known for it.

General observations from the study: Expanded peripheral T-cell antigen specificity went undetermined.

Method: immunoSEQ multiplex PCR; TCRdb's copy keeps in-frame clones and lacks some. The repertoire holds some 110,000 clones, with about nine tenths as singletons. Here the sequenced sample was CD4+ or CD8+ T cells sorted from blood, taken in a trial of the OX40 agonist ivuxolimab. The chain joins TRBV30 to TRBJ2-2; D is undetermined. The receptor was derived from an adult with an advanced solid tumor such as melanoma, head and neck, liver or kidney cancer. The DNA of the CDR3 is TGTGCCTGGAGAACTACGGCGAACACCGGGGAGCTGTTTTTT. This translates into CAWRTTANTGELFF.